These 30 T cell receptor beta chains came from one sample sequenced in a study of T cell responses to AZD1222 COVID-19 vaccine. Assay used: immunoSEQ multiplex PCR; TCRdb lists only in-frame clones, some missing. In the table there are tens of thousands of clones, roughly 90% of which are singletons. Sample: peripheral blood, taken on day 0 of AZD1222 vaccination. The source of these receptors is an adult in good health.

This clone turned up a few times. The rearrangement uses TRBV2 and TRBJ1-1; the D gene is possibly TRBD1 (5 bases). V was clipped by 11 bases and J by 3 bases, with 13 bases between them. This CDR3 is built from 12 residues. CDR1 and CDR2 from the germline V gene are SNHLY and FYNNEI. The CDR3 DNA sequence: TGTGCCCACCAGGGCTGGGACACTGAAGCTTTCTTT. It yields the protein CAHQGWDTEAFF.

This chain links TRBV12-3 or TRBV12-4 with TRBJ1-1; no clear D. CDR3 size: 13 residues. Trimming pared 3 bases from V and 6 bases from J, leaving 11 bases between. CDR3 protein: CASSFGQDAEAFF. DNA of the CDR3: TGTGCCAGCAGTTTTGGGCAGGACGCTGAAGCTTTCTTT.

CDR3 bases: TGTGCCAGCAGCTTAGCTAGAAGCAATGAGCAGTTCTTC. Its translation is CASSLARSNEQFF. The V call is TRBV7-2, the J call TRBJ2-1; D gene unclear. Trimming pared 0 bases from V and 6 bases from J, leaving 6 bases between. The CDR3 is 13 amino acids. Germline assignment: CDR1 SGHTA and CDR2 FQGNSA. The complete variable domain, with remaining parts taken from reference TRBV7-2 and TRBJ2-1, reads GAGVSQSPSNKVTEKGKDVELRCDPISGHTALYWYRQSLGQGLEFLIYFQGNSAPDKSGLPSDRFSAERTGGSVSTLTIQRTQQEDSAVYLCASSLARSNEQFFGPGTRLTVL.

V and J are TRBV5-6 and TRBJ2-4; a weak D match, TRBD1 (6 bases). CDR1 SGHDT and CDR2 YYEEEE come from the germline V gene. V was trimmed by 4 bases and J by 1 base, leaving 9 bases between them. The CDR3 extends over 14 amino acids. CDR3 region: CASSPGHAKNIQYF. In DNA, the CDR3 is TGTGCCAGCAGCCCGGGACATGCCAAAAACATTCAGTACTTC.

This rearrangement joins TRBV9 to TRBJ2-3; the match to TRBD2 covers 9 bases. V trimming: 4 bases; J trimming: 7 bases; junction bases outside the gene matches: 10. The CDR3 totals 15 residues. Germline CDR1 reads SGDLS; CDR2 reads YYNGEE. The CDR3 spells CASSNTAGGRNTQYF. The CDR3 region has the DNA TGTGCCAGCAGCAATACGGCGGGGGGGCGAAATACGCAGTATTTT.

This sequence joins TRBV10-3 and TRBJ1-1; D is uncertain. CDR1 ENHRY and CDR2 SYGVKD come from the germline V gene. V lost 10 bases and J lost 2, with 11 bases in between. The CDR3 is 12 amino acids. This CDR3 reads CATGTLNTEAFF. For the CDR3, the DNA is TGTGCCACCGGCACCTTAAACACTGAAGCTTTCTTT.

The chain carries TRBV18 and TRBJ1-2; D call uncertain. Germline V gene sequence: CDR1 KGHSH, CDR2 LQKENI. V was trimmed by 4 bases and J by 8 bases, leaving 20 bases between them. The CDR3 covers 15 residues. The CDR3 is CASSRSGAYLLGYTF. As DNA, the CDR3 is TGTGCCAGCTCACGTTCAGGCGCGTACTTGTTGGGCTACACCTTC.

The chain links TRBV19 to TRBJ1-6; no clear D. The CDR3 sequence is 16 residues long. Trimming left V 10 bases short and J 7 bases short, with 23 bases between. Germline CDR1 and CDR2: LNHDA and SQIVND (reference sequence). The CDR3 region has the DNA TGTGCCAACCTTAGAGAGGCCCGCTGCGGAAATTCACCCCTCCACTTT. Translated: CANLREARCGNSPLHF.

This chain uses TRBV9 with TRBJ2-3; possibly TRBD2 for D (5 bases). This CDR3 spans 16 amino acids. V was clipped by 4 bases and J by 1 base, with 16 bases between them. Per germline, CDR1 SGDLS and CDR2 YYNGEE. CDR3 region: CASSPRRYGGTDTQYF. For the CDR3, the DNA is TGTGCCAGCAGCCCAAGGAGGTACGGGGGCACAGATACGCAGTATTTT.

The chain is built from TRBV5-1 and TRBJ2-5; TRBD1 might be the D (5 bases). The CDR3 consists of 15 residues. Trimming shortened V by 3 bases and J by 4 bases, and 16 bases separated the two germline ends. The germline CDR1 and CDR2 sequences are SGHRS and YFSETQ. The CDR3, as DNA: TGCGCCAGCAGCTCGGCCCAGGGAAGGGGAGAGACCCAGTACTTC. It yields the protein CASSSAQGRGETQYF. The full variable domain, its missing parts supplied by reference TRBV5-1 and TRBJ2-5, is KAGVTQTPRYLIKTRGQQVTLSCSPISGHRSVSWYQQTPGQGLQFLFEYFSETQRNKGNFPGRFSGRQFSNSRSEMNVSTLELGDSALYLCASSSAQGRGETQYFGPGTRLLVL.

This clone showed up just once. The CDR3 reads CASSQMGTEAFF. Written as DNA, the CDR3 is TGTGCCAGCAGCCAAATGGGGACTGAAGCTTTCTTT. This chain links TRBV3-1 (or the pseudogene TRBV3-2) with TRBJ1-1; no definite D call. CDR1 LGHDT and CDR2 YNNKEL come from the germline V gene (reference sequence). The CDR3 spans 12 residues. V lost 2 bases to trimming and J lost 5 bases, with 6 bases between them.

The chain has TRBV19 and TRBJ2-7; 10 nucleotides match TRBD1. CDR3 length equals 16 residues. CDR1 and CDR2 from the germline V gene are LNHDA and SQIVND (reference sequence). The V gene end was trimmed by 4 bases and the J gene end by 2 bases; junction bases not matched to a gene: 8. The CDR3, as DNA: TGTGCCAGTAGTAGCGTCCCGGGACAGGGGACCTACGAGCAGTACTTC. Amino acid sequence: CASSSVPGQGTYEQYF. Variable domain in full (rest from reference TRBV19 and TRBJ2-7): DGGITQSPKYLFRKEGQNVTLSCEQNLNHDAMYWYRQDPGQGLRLIYYSQIVNDFQKGDIAEGYSVSREKKESFPLTVTSAQKNPTAFYLCASSSVPGQGTYEQYFGPGTRLTVT.

This rearrangement joins TRBV10-3 to TRBJ1-3; tentative D call: TRBD1 (5 bases). The V gene's germline CDR1 is ENHRY and CDR2 SYGVKD. V was trimmed by 4 bases and J by 8 bases, leaving 6 bases between them. This CDR3 has 11 amino acids. CDR3 region: CAISGGDTIYF. In DNA form, the CDR3 reads TGTGCCATCAGTGGGGGGGACACCATATATTTT.

The chain uses TRBV19 and TRBJ1-5; D gene uncertain. V was cut by 5 bases and J by 7 bases, with 18 bases left in between. The CDR3 totals 15 residues. Germline CDR1 and CDR2: LNHDA and SQIVND (reference sequence). CDR3 bases: TGTGCCAGTAGTTCCGGCCCAGTCCCACGGCAGCCCCAGCATTTT. Protein sequence: CASSSGPVPRQPQHF.

Only one count was recorded for this clone. The V and J genes are TRBV18 and TRBJ2-3; D may be TRBD2 (6 bases). V was trimmed by 3 bases and J by 2 bases, leaving 12 bases between them. The CDR3 has 15 amino acids. The germline V gene encodes CDR1 KGHSH and CDR2 LQKENI. The DNA of the CDR3 is TGTGCCAGCTCACCCCGGGACTCAAACACAGATACGCAGTATTTT. This gives the protein CASSPRDSNTDTQYF.

J is TRBJ2-1 and V is TRBV3-1 (or the pseudogene TRBV3-2); D tentatively reads TRBD1 or TRBD2 (5 bases each). Per germline, CDR1 LGHDT and CDR2 YNNKEL (reference sequence). This CDR3 contains 16 residues. With 1 base removed from V and 5 bases from J, the gap between germline ends came to 15 bases. The CDR3 DNA reads TGTGCCAGCAGCCAAGCCCCCGGGACGGTAAACAATGAGCAGTTCTTC. This sequence encodes CASSQAPGTVNNEQFF.

V is TRBV7-2 and J is TRBJ1-6; no reliable D call. This CDR3 is built from 15 residues. Deletions cut 0 bases from V and 7 bases from J, with 10 bases between. Germline CDR1 SGHTA, CDR2 FQGNSA. As DNA, the CDR3 is TGTGCCAGCAGCTTAGCGGGGAGTGGGAATTCACCCCTCCACTTT. Translation gives CASSLAGSGNSPLHF. Full variable domain (remainder filled in from reference TRBV7-2 and TRBJ1-6): GAGVSQSPSNKVTEKGKDVELRCDPISGHTALYWYRQSLGQGLEFLIYFQGNSAPDKSGLPSDRFSAERTGGSVSTLTIQRTQQEDSAVYLCASSLAGSGNSPLHFGNGTRLTVT.

The J gene is TRBJ1-2, the V gene TRBV7-2; D might be TRBD1 (5 bases). Trimming removed 1 base from V and 3 bases from J, with 9 bases in between. The germline gives CDR1 SGHTA, CDR2 FQGNSA. The CDR3 covers 14 residues. This CDR3 is CASSLEGRDYGYTF. DNA of the CDR3: TGTGCCAGCAGCTTAGAGGGGCGGGACTATGGCTACACCTTC. Looking up the rest from reference TRBV7-2 and TRBJ1-2 gives the full variable domain: GAGVSQSPSNKVTEKGKDVELRCDPISGHTALYWYRQSLGQGLEFLIYFQGNSAPDKSGLPSDRFSAERTGGSVSTLTIQRTQQEDSAVYLCASSLEGRDYGYTFGSGTRLTVV.

The chain employs TRBV27 and TRBJ2-1; the D gene is possibly TRBD1 (5 bases). With 7 bases removed from V and 9 bases from J, the gap between germline ends came to 28 bases. The CDR3 is 17 amino acids. Germline assignment: CDR1 MNHEY and CDR2 SMNVEV (reference sequence). The CDR3 bases are TGTGCCAGCAAACAGGCAGGGATAGGGGCCTATAATATTGAGCAGTTCTTC. As protein: CASKQAGIGAYNIEQFF.

The V call is TRBV27, the J call TRBJ2-7; 7 nucleotides align to TRBD1. The CDR3 is 14 amino acids. Germline V gene data show CDR1 as MNHEY and CDR2 as SMNVEV (reference sequence). V was clipped by 5 bases and J by 3 bases; unmatched bases: 7. CDR3 bases: TGTGCCAGCAGTACGACAGGGTTTCGCTACGAGCAGTACTTC. Encoded protein: CASSTTGFRYEQYF.

The chain is built from TRBV28 and TRBJ1-2; D might be TRBD1 (5 bases). The CDR3 is 12 amino acids. Germline V gives CDR1 MDHEN, CDR2 SYDVKM. Trimming took off 3 bases at V and 6 bases at J, with 8 bases between the two ends. CDR3 DNA: TGTGCCAGCAGTTTTACGGGGGATGGCTACACCTTC. Translation gives CASSFTGDGYTF.

The rearrangement joins TRBV18 to TRBJ1-3; D remains unclear. The V end lost 3 bases, the J end lost 2 bases, and 11 bases lay between the germline ends. This CDR3 spans 15 amino acids. Germline values: CDR1 KGHSH, CDR2 LQKENI. CDR3: CASSPRQGTGNTIYF. DNA for the CDR3: TGTGCCAGCTCACCCCGGCAAGGTACTGGAAACACCATATATTTT.

The rearrangement links TRBV12-5 to TRBJ1-4; no clear D. From germline, CDR1 is LGHNT and CDR2 FRNRAP. CDR3 size: 12 residues. The germline V and J ends were trimmed by 1 base and 5 bases, with 2 bases remaining between them. The DNA of the CDR3 is TGTGCTAGTGGTTTGGGCAATGAAAAACTGTTTTTT. Translated: CASGLGNEKLFF.

This clone was recorded once. The genes are TRBV5-5 and TRBJ2-7; D is unclear. Trimming removed 4 bases from V and 7 bases from J, with 18 bases in between. The CDR3 has 14 amino acids. The germline CDR1 and CDR2 sequences are SGHKS and YYEKEE (reference sequence). CDR3 amino acids: CASSPQTTFGEQYF. The CDR3 DNA reads TGTGCCAGCAGCCCCCAAACGACCTTCGGGGAGCAGTACTTC.

V is TRBV12-5 and J is TRBJ1-4, with D uncertain. The CDR3 covers 14 residues. Trimming removed 1 base from V and 5 bases from J, with 8 bases in between. CDR1 and CDR2 from the germline V gene are LGHNT and FRNRAP. This chain's CDR3 is CASGLGGENEKLFF. For the CDR3, the DNA is TGTGCTAGTGGTTTGGGCGGGGAGAATGAAAAACTGTTTTTT.

This chain uses TRBV15 with TRBJ2-2, with D tentatively TRBD2 (6 bases). The germline gives CDR1 LNHNV, CDR2 YYDKDF (reference sequence). V shed 5 bases and J shed 2 bases, with 12 bases lying between them. The CDR3 extends over 15 amino acids. CDR3 in DNA: TGTGCCACCAGCGGCGGACTATTTAACACCGGGGAGCTGTTTTTT. It encodes CATSGGLFNTGELFF.

The V call is TRBV27, the J call TRBJ1-3; D not certain. This CDR3 has 13 amino acids. Trimming removed 4 bases at V and 4 bases at J, with 8 bases between. Germline V gene lookup returns CDR1 MNHEY and CDR2 SMNVEV (reference sequence). The CDR3 DNA reads as TGTGCCAGCAGTTCCCTCCCAGGAAACACCATATATTTT. It is translated as CASSSLPGNTIYF.

The chain carries TRBV2 and TRBJ1-5; the match to TRBD1 covers 7 bases. The length of the CDR3 is 15 residues. V shed 5 bases, J shed 0 bases, and the junction held 4 bases outside the gene matches. Looked up from germline, CDR1 is SNHLY and CDR2 is FYNNEI. CDR3 in DNA: TGTGCCAGCAGTAAGGGACAGACTAGCAATCAGCCCCAGCATTTT. It codes for CASSKGQTSNQPQHF.

This sequence joins TRBV21-1 and TRBJ1-2; the table's D call, TRBD1, was not checked against the DNA. TRBV21-1 is assigned pseudogene status. CDR3 length: 13 amino acids. The CDR3 DNA follows: TGTGCCATGATGGACAGGGTAAGATATGGCTACACCTTC. It translates to CAMMDRVRYGYTF.

V gene TRBV6-1 combines with J gene TRBJ2-5, with D possibly matching TRBD2 (6 bases). V lost 3 bases and J lost 5, with 13 bases in between. CDR1 and CDR2 from the germline V gene are MNHNS and SASEGT. CDR3 length: 14 amino acids. The CDR3 reads CASSEVWRGETQYF. CDR3 nucleotides: TGTGCCAGCAGTGAGGTGTGGCGGGGCGAGACCCAGTACTTC.